These 19 T cell receptor beta chains share one sample of origin, sequenced in a study of T cells in women clearing cervical HPV infection. The table came from immunoSEQ multiplex PCR; TCRdb's copy has only in-frame clones and leaves some out. The sample totals approximately 35,000 clones. The sample comprised blood buffy coat. The receptor set was obtained from a woman between 18 and 69 years old with a cervical HPV16 infection that either progressed to CIN3+ or cleared (not recorded which).

In regard to this clone: Sequencing ends 3 residues short of the CDR3 end; the germline J gene provides the rest. The chain uses TRBV7-2 and TRBJ2-4; the D is unclear. Germline loops: CDR1 SGHTA, CDR2 FQGNSA. CDR3 length: 14 amino acids. CDR3 amino acids: CASSLGAAPYGQYF. The sequenced CDR3 bases are TGTGCCAGCAGCTTAGGGGCCGCACCCTATGGT.

Concerning this clone: The read terminates 3 residues before the CDR3 end, so the remaining end is supplied by the germline J gene. The rearrangement uses TRBV5-1 and TRBJ2-3; TRBD2 aligns across 7 bases. With 4 bases clipped from V and 5 bases from J, the junction kept 7 bases outside the gene matches. CDR1 is SGHRS, CDR2 YFSETQ, per germline. The CDR3 has 14 amino acids. The sequenced CDR3 bases are TGCGCCAGCAGCCAAAACTTAGCGGGAGATACG. This sequence encodes CASSQNLAGDT. The entire CDR3 protein is CASSQNLAGDTQYF.

As concerns this clone: The read terminates 3 residues ahead of where the CDR3 ends, so the germline J gene completes it. This chain connects TRBV7-9 to TRBJ1-1; D gene ambiguous. Between the trimmed V and J ends, which lost 6 bases and 7 bases, there was a span of 15 bases. The CDR3 runs to 13 residues. The germline V gene has CDR1 SEHNR and CDR2 FQNEAQ (reference sequence). CDR3 in amino acids: CASSPIAVLEAFF. The part of the CDR3 DNA that was read is TGTGCCAGCAGTCCCATAGCCGTCCTTGAA.

As concerns this clone: The sequence runs out 3 residues before the end of the CDR3; the remainder is reconstructed from the germline J gene. J is TRBJ2-5 and V is TRBV7-3; 10 nucleotides align to TRBD2. CDR1 is SGHTA, CDR2 FQGTGA, per germline. The trim removed 3 bases at V and 4 bases at J, leaving 5 bases unmatched. This CDR3 contains 15 residues. Incomplete CDR3 DNA: TGTGCCAGCAGCTTGACGGGACTAGCGACAGAGACC. Its protein product is CASSLTGLATET. The CDR3 in full is CASSLTGLATETQYF.

On this clone itself: The read stops 3 residues short of the end of the CDR3; the missing end is completed from the germline J gene. The chain carries TRBV7-4 and TRBJ2-7; D is perhaps TRBD1 (6 bases). The CDR3 runs 15 residues. Germline V CDR1 and CDR2: SGHVT, SQSDAQ. V was trimmed by 2 bases and J by 0 bases, leaving 11 bases between them. This chain's CDR3 is CASSLRQGSSYEQYF. The sequenced part of the CDR3 DNA is TGTGCCAGCAGCTTACGGCAGGGGAGCTCCTACGAG. The complete variable domain, with remaining parts taken from reference TRBV7-4 and TRBJ2-7, reads GAGVSQSPRYKVAKRGRDVALRCDSISGHVTLYWYRQTLGQGSEVLTYSQSDAQRDKSGRPSGRFSAERPERSVSTLKIQRTEQGDSAVYLCASSLRQGSSYEQYFGPGTRLTVT.

Of note for this clone: The read gets to within 3 residues of the CDR3 end, and the germline J gene fills in the rest. The chain links TRBV20-1 to TRBJ2-1, with 14 bases fitting TRBD2. CDR3 size: 14 residues. CDR1 and CDR2 (germline): DFQATT, SNEGSKA (reference sequence). V dropped 6 bases and J dropped 7; count of bases not matched to a gene: 5. Incomplete CDR3 DNA: TGCAGTGCCCCGAGACTAGCGGGGGGGAATGAG. Translation gives CSAPRLAGGNE. The entire CDR3 protein is CSAPRLAGGNEQFF.

Concerning this clone: The read ends 3 residues shy of where the CDR3 ends; the end is completed using the germline J gene. The chain employs TRBV19 and TRBJ1-1, with 7 bases fitting TRBD1. The V gene's germline CDR1 is LNHDA and CDR2 SQIVND (reference sequence). Trimming took 6 bases from V and 4 from J; bases not matched to a gene: 8. CDR3 length: 14 residues. CDR3 residues: CASRMKGGFTEAFF. The sequenced CDR3 bases are TGTGCCAGTAGGATGAAAGGGGGCTTCACTGAA.

A word on this clone: The CDR3 extends 3 residues past the end of the read, so its final part is completed from the germline J gene. The chain carries TRBV5-1 and TRBJ2-3; D possibly corresponds to TRBD1 (6 bases). The CDR3 is made up of 15 amino acids. V dropped 4 bases and J dropped 3 bases, with 15 bases sitting between them. Germline loops: CDR1 SGHRS, CDR2 YFSETQ. Partial CDR3 DNA: TGCGCCAGCAGCGTAACAGGGATGGGTACAGATACG. It specifies CASSVTGMGTDT. The CDR3 as a whole reads CASSVTGMGTDTQYF.

Points on this clone: The read terminates 3 residues ahead of where the CDR3 ends, so the germline J gene completes it. The genes are TRBV4-1 and TRBJ2-7; D gene uncertain. The CDR3 runs 14 residues. Trimming stripped 2 bases from V and 4 bases from J, with 12 bases between. CDR1 is MGHRA and CDR2 is YSYEKL in the germline V gene. The chain's CDR3 is CASSQKIGSYEQYF. The part of the CDR3 DNA that was read is TGCGCCAGCAGCCAAAAAATAGGGTCGTACGAG.

To note about this clone: With the read ending 3 residues before the CDR3 end, the germline J gene is used to fill in that end. The chain uses TRBV5-1 and TRBJ2-1; 11 bases match TRBD2. There are 14 residues in the CDR3. The V segment lost 5 bases and the J segment 9 bases; nucleotides outside the gene matches: 7. CDR1 and CDR2 from the germline V gene are SGHRS and YFSETQ. CDR3 DNA, as far as it was read: TGCGCCAGCAGTCGGCTAGCGGGAGGTAGTGAG. Encoded protein: CASSRLAGGSE. The CDR3 in its entirety is CASSRLAGGSEQFF. The full variable domain, in which reference TRBV5-1 and TRBJ2-1 provide the parts outside the CDR3, is KAGVTQTPRYLIKTRGQQVTLSCSPISGHRSVSWYQQTPGQGLQFLFEYFSETQRNKGNFPGRFSGRQFSNSRSEMNVSTLELGDSALYLCASSRLAGGSEQFFGPGTRLTVL.

This CDR3 is CASSSGGYTEAFF. The DNA read from the CDR3 is TGTGCCAGCAGTTCAGGGGGATACACTGAA. This sequence joins TRBV28 and TRBJ1-1; 7 bases match TRBD1. The read halts 3 residues ahead of the CDR3 end, with the missing end drawn from the germline J gene. Losses at the gene ends were 4 bases for V and 3 bases for J; bases not matched to a gene: 2. Germline values: CDR1 MDHEN, CDR2 SYDVKM. The length of the CDR3 is 13 residues.

As for this clone: The CDR3 end is not reached by the read, which stops 3 residues before it; the germline J gene fills it in. The chain is built from TRBV19 and TRBJ1-5; D is unresolved. Per the germline V gene, CDR1 is LNHDA and CDR2 is SQIVND (reference sequence). Deletions cut 3 bases from V and 7 bases from J, with 16 bases between. There are 15 residues in the CDR3. The CDR3 bases that were read are TGTGCCAGTAGTATTCTCTCAGAGAAGTTGCAGCCC. Its translation: CASSILSEKLQP. The whole CDR3 sequence reads CASSILSEKLQPQHF.

Comment on this clone: The read terminates 3 residues ahead of where the CDR3 ends, so the germline J gene completes it. V and J are TRBV12-3 or TRBV12-4 and TRBJ2-1, with TRBD1 matching 8 bases. The length of the CDR3 is 14 residues. V lost 8 bases and J lost 6; bases outside the gene matches: 9. The part of the CDR3 DNA that was read is TGTGCCAGCCTCAAGGACAGGGAATCCAATGAG. Its protein is CASLKDRESNE. The whole CDR3 reads CASLKDRESNEQFF.

Considering frequency, this clone is medium-sized. The read ends 3 residues early relative to the CDR3; the germline J gene fills the gap. V and J are TRBV20-1 and TRBJ2-7; D is perhaps TRBD1 (6 bases). With 5 bases removed from V and 0 bases from J, the gap between germline ends came to 14 bases. The CDR3 extends over 14 amino acids. CDR1 is DFQATT, CDR2 SNEGSKA, per germline (reference sequence). CDR3 sequence reads: CSAQPDRNSYEQYF. Partial CDR3 DNA: TGCAGTGCTCAACCCGACAGGAACTCCTACGAG.

As regards this clone: The missing CDR3 end, 3 residues past where the read stops, is filled in from the germline J gene. V and J are TRBV6-1 and TRBJ1-2; 7 nucleotides match TRBD1. CDR3 size: 17 residues. With 2 bases clipped from V and 5 bases from J, the junction kept 14 bases outside the gene matches. CDR1 and CDR2 (germline): MNHNS, SASEGT. The part of the CDR3 DNA that was read is TGTGCCAGCAGTGAAAGGTTTAGGGGGCGAGAGAGGTATGGC. As protein: CASSERFRGRERYG. The complete CDR3 reads CASSERFRGRERYGYTF.

A note on this clone: Coverage ceases 3 residues before the CDR3 finishes, and the germline J gene fills in the end. This chain links TRBV2 with TRBJ2-3, with D maybe TRBD2 (7 bases). This CDR3 comprises 14 residues. Germline loops: CDR1 SNHLY, CDR2 FYNNEI. The CDR3 loop is CASSVPGGDQPQYF. CDR3 DNA, as far as it was read: TGTGCCAGCAGTGTCCCGGGGGGCGATCAGCCG.

In regard to this clone: The read is 3 residues too short to cover the CDR3 end, so that end is filled in from the germline J gene. The chain combines TRBV19 with TRBJ1-1; unclear D gene. Germline V gene lookup returns CDR1 LNHDA and CDR2 SQIVND (reference sequence). CDR3 length: 13 amino acids. Trimming took off 3 bases at V and 1 base at J, with 6 bases between the two ends. The sequenced CDR3 bases are TGTGCCAGTAGTATCGGGGAGAACACTGAA. Residues: CASSIGENTE. The whole CDR3 sequence is CASSIGENTEAFF.

With regard to this clone: Coverage ceases 3 residues before the CDR3 finishes, and the germline J gene fills in the end. V and J are TRBV29-1 and TRBJ1-1, with 8 positions matching TRBD1. Germline-derived CDR1 and CDR2 are SQVTM and ANQGSEA. CDR3 length: 14 amino acids. Germline trimming cut 6 bases from V and 1 base from J; bases unmatched to any gene: 7. CDR3 sequence: CSVAQGAGNTEAFF. CDR3 DNA (partial): TGCAGCGTAGCGCAGGGGGCGGGGAACACTGAA. The full variable domain, in which reference TRBV29-1 and TRBJ1-1 provide the parts outside the CDR3, is SAVISQKPSRDICQRGTSLTIQCQVDSQVTMMFWYRQQPGQSLTLIATANQGSEATYESGFVIDKFPISRPNLTFSTLTVSNMSPEDSSIYLCSVAQGAGNTEAFFGQGTRLTVV.

About this clone: Sequencing ends 3 residues short of the CDR3 end; the germline J gene provides the rest. This rearrangement joins TRBV7-2 to TRBJ1-2; D uncertain. The CDR3 loop spans 12 amino acids. Per germline, CDR1 SGHTA and CDR2 FQGNSA. The DNA read from the CDR3 is TGTGCCAGCAGCTTATCTTACAATGAC. Its protein product is CASSLSYND. The full CDR3 protein reads CASSLSYNDYTF.